The clone carrying this T cell receptor beta chain was observed a handful of times. Its target is not known. This entry is derived from a study of blood T cells in healthy people across ages. For the second PCR, which ran for about 6 to 11 cycles, a sample-barcoded 5' primer and a J-beta primer mix were used. TCRdb itself ran the 5' RACE reads through MiXCR, one entry per CDR3 protein. The sample contains about 970,000 distinct CDR3 sequences, roughly 47% of which appear only once. Per sample, extraction of total RNA gave at least 5 micrograms in every case. Unmatched junction bases numbered 7, after V lost 3 bases and J lost 7 bases. CDR1 is SGDLS, CDR2 YYNGEE, per germline. CDR3 length: 14 residues. Study-level findings and limits: The study found more naive CD4+ cells and higher diversity in long-lived than aged donors.

The receptor was isolated from a woman between 55 and 75 years old in good health. The sequenced sample was blood. The chain couples TRBV9 to TRBJ1-5; 7 bases are a match to TRBD1. CDR3 region: CASSAAVQGQPQHF. The CDR3 nucleotides read TGTGCCAGCAGCGCTGCCGTACAGGGGCAGCCCCAGCATTTT.